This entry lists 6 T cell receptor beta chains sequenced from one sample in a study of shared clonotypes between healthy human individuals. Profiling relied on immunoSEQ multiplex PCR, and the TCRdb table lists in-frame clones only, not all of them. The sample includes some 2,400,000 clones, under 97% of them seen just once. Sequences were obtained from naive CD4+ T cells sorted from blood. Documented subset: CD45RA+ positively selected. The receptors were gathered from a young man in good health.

The CDR3 DNA follows: TGTGCCATCAGTGGTGGGGGGAACACCTACGAGCAGTACTTC. As protein: CAISGGGNTYEQYF. The chain joins TRBV10-3 to TRBJ2-7; D is possibly TRBD2 (6 bases). The CDR3 runs 14 residues. V was clipped by 4 bases and J by 2 bases, with 12 bases between them. The germline V gene has CDR1 ENHRY and CDR2 SYGVKD.

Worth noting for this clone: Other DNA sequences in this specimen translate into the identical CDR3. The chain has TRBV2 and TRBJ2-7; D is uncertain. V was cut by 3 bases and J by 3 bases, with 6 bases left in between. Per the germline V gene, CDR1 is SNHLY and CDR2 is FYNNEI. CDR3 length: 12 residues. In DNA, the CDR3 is TGTGCCAGCAGTGACCGGAGCTACGAGCAGTACTTC. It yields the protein CASSDRSYEQYF.

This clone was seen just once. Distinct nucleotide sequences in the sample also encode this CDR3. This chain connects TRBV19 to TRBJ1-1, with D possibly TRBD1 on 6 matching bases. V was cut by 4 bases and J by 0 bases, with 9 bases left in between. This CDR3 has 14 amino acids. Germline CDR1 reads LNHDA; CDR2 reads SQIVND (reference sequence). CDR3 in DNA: TGTGCCAGTAGTAAGGGACAAGTGAACACTGAAGCTTTCTTT. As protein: CASSKGQVNTEAFF.

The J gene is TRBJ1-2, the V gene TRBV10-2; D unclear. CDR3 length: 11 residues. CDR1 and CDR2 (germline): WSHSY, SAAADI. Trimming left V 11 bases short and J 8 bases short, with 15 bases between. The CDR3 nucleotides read TGCGCCTCCGGAGCAGCCTGGGGCTACACCTTC. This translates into CASGAAWGYTF.

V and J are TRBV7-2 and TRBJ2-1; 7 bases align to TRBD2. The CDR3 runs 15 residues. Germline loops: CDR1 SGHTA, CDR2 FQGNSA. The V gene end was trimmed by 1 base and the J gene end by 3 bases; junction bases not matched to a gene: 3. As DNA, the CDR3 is TGTGCCAGCAGCTTAGTGAGCGGGGTCTACAATGAGCAGTTCTTC. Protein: CASSLVSGVYNEQFF.

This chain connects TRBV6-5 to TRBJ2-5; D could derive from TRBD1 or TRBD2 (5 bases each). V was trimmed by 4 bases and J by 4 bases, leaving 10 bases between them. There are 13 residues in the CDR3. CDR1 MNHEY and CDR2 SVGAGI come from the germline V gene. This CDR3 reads CASSLGTGETQYF. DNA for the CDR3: TGTGCCAGCAGTTTGGGGACGGGAGAGACCCAGTACTTC.